This paragraph covers one T cell receptor beta chain sequence. Its antigen is not known. Trimming left V 3 bases short and J 3 bases short, with 9 bases between. The germline gives CDR1 KGHSH, CDR2 LQKENI. The CDR3 sequence is 15 residues long. Sequencing was performed with immunoSEQ multiplex PCR; in TCRdb, only in-frame clones are kept and a portion is missing. In the table there are 150,000 or so clones, 75% to 95% of which are singletons. The sample originates from a study of T cell responses to AZD1222 COVID-19 vaccine. Study-wide points: The donor group comprised mostly white British people and more females; the analysis possibly underestimated clonal diversity. Sampling that yielded the repertoires occurred only after the peak T cell response.

V usage is TRBV18 and J usage is TRBJ1-6; D perhaps matches TRBD1 (5 bases). Specimen: peripheral blood, collected on day 0 of MenACWY control vaccination. This sequence originates from an adult in good health. The CDR3 nucleotides are TGTGCCAGCTCACCCACCACAGGCTATAATTCACCCCTCCACTTT. The encoded protein is CASSPTTGYNSPLHF.